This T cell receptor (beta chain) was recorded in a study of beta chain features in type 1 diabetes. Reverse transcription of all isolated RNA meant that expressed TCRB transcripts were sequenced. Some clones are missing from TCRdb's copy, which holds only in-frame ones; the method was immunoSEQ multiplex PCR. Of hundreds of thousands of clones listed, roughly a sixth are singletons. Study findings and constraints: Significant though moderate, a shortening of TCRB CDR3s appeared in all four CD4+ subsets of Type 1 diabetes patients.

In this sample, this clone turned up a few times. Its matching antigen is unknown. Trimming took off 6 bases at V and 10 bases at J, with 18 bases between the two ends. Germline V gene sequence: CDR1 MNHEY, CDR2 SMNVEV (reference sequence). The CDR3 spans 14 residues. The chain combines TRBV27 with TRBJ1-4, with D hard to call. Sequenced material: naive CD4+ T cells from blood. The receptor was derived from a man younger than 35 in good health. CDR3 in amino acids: CASSPALGRAKLFF. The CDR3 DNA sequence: TGTGCCAGCAGCCCTGCCCTTGGTCGGGCAAAACTGTTTTTT.